This is a list of T cell receptor beta chains from one sample in a study of blood T cell repertoires in COVID-19. The table came from immunoSEQ multiplex PCR; TCRdb's copy has only in-frame clones and leaves some out. In the table there are 150,000 or so clones, around 83% of which are singletons. The sample taken for sequencing was peripheral blood. These receptors all come from a woman between 55 and 75 years old with acute or convalescent COVID-19. Each CDR3 is given with its conserved first and last residue.

V gene	J gene	CDR3 protein
TRBV3-1/TRBV3-2	TRBJ2-7	CASRDRASSYEQYF
TRBV2	TRBJ2-5	CASSEGRQGETQYF
TRBV27	TRBJ2-3	CASSGSGGAQRNTQYF
TRBV28	TRBJ1-1	CASRPPGQSTEAFF
TRBV29-1	TRBJ1-2	CSVEGTGGYTF
TRBV24-1	TRBJ1-1	CATSGTGRWGTEAFF
TRBV18	TRBJ2-7	CASSTTGDEQYF
TRBV6-6	TRBJ1-5	CASSYPRGEGNQPQHF
TRBV6-1	TRBJ1-5	CASSEAPDRGYSNQPQHF
TRBV28	TRBJ2-1	CASSLDFHSYNEQFF
TRBV9	TRBJ1-2	CASSSGTDGYTF
TRBV24-1	TRBJ2-3	CATSVRGGGTQYF
TRBV7-2	TRBJ1-4	CASSIDRGKNEKLFF
TRBV27	TRBJ2-1	CASSLRGSDNEQFF
TRBV7-2	TRBJ2-2	CASSVNSWTGGTGELFF
TRBV30	TRBJ1-5	CAWSVAVGKPQHF
TRBV2	TRBJ1-2	CASSEQGSSYGYTF
TRBV6-5	TRBJ1-3	CASTRDRNSGNTIYF
TRBV6-5	TRBJ1-5	CASRGWGTGNQPQHF
TRBV20-1	TRBJ2-6	CSASPTGSGYGANVLTF
TRBV5-1	TRBJ2-7	CASSLGLAGESSYEQYF
TRBV20-1	TRBJ1-2	CSASPALGTGSNYGYTF
TRBV7-2	TRBJ2-6	CASSLIRGSGANVLTF
TRBV5-5	TRBJ1-1	CASSFGSLNTEAFF
TRBV27	TRBJ2-7	CASSLTKGGGARYEQYF
TRBV4-1	TRBJ1-5	CASSQEDRGGNQPQHF
TRBV20-1	TRBJ2-1	CSAPYNEQFF
TRBV27	TRBJ2-5	CASSQHSGTGLETQYF
TRBV3-1/TRBV3-2	TRBJ1-1	CASSQDEVNTEAFF
TRBV24-1	TRBJ2-1	CATSDPTSGGAGEQFF
TRBV5-1	TRBJ2-3	CASSLATTTDTQYF
TRBV5-6	TRBJ2-7	CASSPLNVQGRAYEQYF
TRBV7-3	TRBJ2-1	CASSPWATSDPSYNEQFF
TRBV28	TRBJ1-5	CASKDRASNQPQHF
TRBV29-1	TRBJ1-1	CSVAQGFTEAFF